The clone carrying this T cell receptor (beta chain) was counted a single time. Calling hyperthyroidism stable required that no ophthalmopathy show up within 18 months of follow-up. Eligible hyperthyroidism cases comprised new diagnoses of under 2 months' duration in individuals aged 18 to 65. Pregnant or lactating patients and those with other autoimmune diseases or uncontrolled infections were excluded. CDR3 regions of TCR beta were amplified from RNA transcripts. Second-round multiplex PCR came after first-round RT-PCR with HTBI primers. MiXCR, applied by TCRdb to the multiplex PCR reads, yields one record per CDR3 protein. This sample has 400,000 to 450,000 distinct CDR3 sequences, with 20% to 25% found just once. This CDR3 contains 16 residues. From germline, CDR1 is MDHEN and CDR2 SYDVKM. With 2 bases removed from V and 1 base from J, the gap between germline ends came to 12 bases. This entry belongs to a study of Graves' ophthalmopathy and Graves' hyperthyroidism. Study-wide background: Pretreatment peripheral blood was obtained at initial diagnosis.

J is TRBJ1-5 and V is TRBV28; D remains unclear. The sequence was obtained from a woman younger than 30 with stable Graves' hyperthyroidism. Source material: peripheral blood. In DNA, the CDR3 is TGTGCCAGCAGTTTAATCGGCCAGGTCAGCAATCAGCCCCAGCATTTT. This translates into CASSLIGQVSNQPQHF.